Listed here are 25 T cell receptor beta chains from one sample, sequenced in a study of PD-1 blockade in classical Hodgkin lymphoma. TCRdb keeps only in-frame clones here, not all; method: immunoSEQ multiplex PCR. The table lists around 31,000 clones, under 90% of them singletons. Time point described: cycle 4 day 1 (C4D1), after more than 5 weeks of nivolumab. Autologous stem cell transplantation was followed by relapse in every patient, and brentuximab vedotin exposure varied. From thawed PBMCs, CD4+ T cells were purified using magnetic negative selection. This sample comprised CD4+ T cells from blood, obtained before the fourth cycle of nivolumab. These receptor sequences come from a human donor with classical Hodgkin lymphoma.

The rearrangement uses TRBV5-1 and TRBJ1-1; 8 nucleotides line up with TRBD1. There are 15 residues in the CDR3. V shed 6 bases, J shed 1 base, and the junction held 8 bases outside the gene matches. CDR1 and CDR2 from the germline V gene are SGHRS and YFSETQ. CDR3 DNA sequence: TGCGCCAGCAACCTACAGGGGGTCGGGAACACTGAAGCTTTCTTT. Amino acids: CASNLQGVGNTEAFF.

The V and J genes are TRBV30 and TRBJ1-6; TRBD1 aligns across 8 bases. CDR3 length equals 13 residues. CDR1 is GTSNPN and CDR2 is SVGIG in the germline V gene (reference sequence). J lost 8 bases, V lost 0 bases, and 0 bases had no gene match. This CDR3 reads CAWSVQGDSPLHF. CDR3 DNA sequence: TGTGCCTGGAGTGTACAGGGGGATTCACCCCTCCACTTT.

The chain employs TRBV13 and TRBJ2-7; D is ambiguous. Trimming removed 2 bases from V and 3 bases from J, with 17 bases in between. The CDR3 covers 16 residues. The germline V gene encodes CDR1 PRHDT and CDR2 FYEKMQ (reference sequence). In DNA form, the CDR3 reads TGTGCCAGCAGCTTAATCAACGACCGTAACCGCTACGAGCAGTACTTC. This gives the protein CASSLINDRNRYEQYF.

The chain couples TRBV4-1 to TRBJ2-2; either TRBD1 or TRBD2 may fit D (5 bases each). Trimming shortened V by 0 bases and J by 8 bases, and 13 bases separated the two germline ends. The CDR3 length is 15 residues. Per germline, CDR1 MGHRA and CDR2 YSYEKL. CDR3 sequence reads: CASSQEAHRRGELFF. The CDR3 DNA is TGCGCCAGCAGCCAAGAGGCACACAGGAGGGGGGAGCTGTTTTTT.

This chain connects TRBV30 to TRBJ1-2, with 9 bases lining up with TRBD1. Losses at the gene ends were 3 bases for V and 2 bases for J; bases not matched to a gene: 4. CDR1 GTSNPN and CDR2 SVGIG come from the germline V gene (reference sequence). The CDR3 sequence is 14 residues long. The CDR3 loop reads CAWRDRGGNYGYTF. For the CDR3, the DNA is TGTGCCTGGAGGGACAGGGGCGGGAACTATGGCTACACCTTC.

The V and J genes are TRBV18 and TRBJ2-7; the D gene could be TRBD1 or TRBD2 (5 bases each). This CDR3 contains 14 residues. Trimming cost V 6 bases and J 7 bases, with 19 bases left between them. Germline V CDR1 and CDR2: KGHSH, LQKENI. The CDR3 nucleotides are TGTGCCAGCTCGACCGGGACCCGCTCTGATGAGCAGTACTTC. It encodes CASSTGTRSDEQYF.

This chain joins TRBV5-1 and TRBJ2-3; no reliable D call. The CDR3 is made up of 17 amino acids. Germline CDR1 SGHRS, CDR2 YFSETQ. Trimming took 0 bases from V and 0 from J, leaving 14 bases between them. The CDR3 DNA is TGCGCCAGCAGCTTGGTAGTTACAGCTTCTAGCACAGATACGCAGTATTTT. Amino acid sequence: CASSLVVTASSTDTQYF.

The V call is TRBV30, the J call TRBJ2-5; tentative D call: TRBD1 (7 bases). The CDR3 covers 14 residues. Germline lookup yields CDR1 GTSNPN and CDR2 SVGIG (reference sequence). V gave up 3 bases and J gave up 7 bases, with 18 bases separating them. The CDR3 DNA reads as TGTGCCTGGAGAGCCCCGGCGCAGGGGGGGACCCAGTACTTC. It specifies CAWRAPAQGGTQYF. Together with reference TRBV30 and TRBJ2-5, the CDR3 gives the full variable domain: SQTIHQWPATLVQPVGSPLSLECTVEGTSNPNLYWYRQAAGRGLQLLFYSVGIGQISSEVPQNLSASRPQDRQFILSSKKLLLSDSGFYLCAWRAPAQGGTQYFGPGTRLLVL.

The chain uses TRBV19 and TRBJ1-4; no reliable D call. CDR1 and CDR2 from the germline V gene are LNHDA and SQIVND (reference sequence). The CDR3 is made up of 15 amino acids. The V gene lost 3 bases and the J gene lost 5 bases, with 13 bases spanning the gap. CDR3 sequence: CASSITHLLNEKLFF. CDR3 nucleotides: TGTGCCAGTAGTATTACTCACCTCCTAAATGAAAAACTGTTTTTT.

This rearrangement joins TRBV6-1 to TRBJ2-7; D may be TRBD1 or TRBD2 (6 bases each). The CDR3 spans 14 residues. Trimming shortened V by 6 bases and J by 6 bases, and 18 bases separated the two germline ends. The V gene's germline CDR1 is MNHNS and CDR2 SASEGT. CDR3 residues: CASRGVGSGAEQYF. CDR3 sequence (DNA): TGTGCCAGCAGGGGGGTCGGCTCGGGGGCCGAGCAGTACTTC.

This clone appeared once. V and J are TRBV27 and TRBJ2-7, with 9 positions matching TRBD2. Germline assignment: CDR1 MNHEY and CDR2 SMNVEV (reference sequence). With 2 bases clipped from V and 0 bases from J, the junction kept 5 bases outside the gene matches. The length of the CDR3 is 16 residues. CDR3 amino acids: CASSLKAGGVSYEQYF. The CDR3 DNA sequence: TGTGCCAGCAGTTTAAAGGCGGGGGGGGTCTCCTACGAGCAGTACTTC.

Turning to this clone: Germline is not matched at one junction end, which may reflect a read error. The chain is built from TRBV7-2 and TRBJ2-7; D is undetermined. CDR1 and CDR2 (germline): SGHTA, FQGNSA. The CDR3 consists of 12 residues. The CDR3 loop is CASSLSDYAQYF. CDR3 sequence (DNA): TGTGCCAGCAGCTTAAGTGATTACGCGCAGTACTTC.

The chain carries TRBV19 and TRBJ1-2; no clear D. This CDR3 spans 12 amino acids. Germline V CDR1 and CDR2: LNHDA, SQIVND (reference sequence). The ends were cut back, 3 bases at V and 8 bases at J, with 10 bases in the middle. The CDR3 loop is CASSIARFGYTF. CDR3 sequence (DNA): TGTGCCAGTAGTATCGCCAGGTTCGGCTACACCTTC.

The CDR3 DNA reads TGTGCCAGCAGCAGGGGACTAGCGGGGGCGTTAAATGAGCAGTTCTTC. It codes for CASSRGLAGALNEQFF. The chain couples TRBV7-6 to TRBJ2-1, with 14 bases aligning to TRBD2. Trimming cost V 5 bases and J 7 bases; bases outside gene matches: 7. The CDR3 runs 16 residues. The V gene's germline CDR1 is SGHVS and CDR2 FNYEAQ. The full variable domain, rest sourced from reference TRBV7-6 and TRBJ2-1, is GAGVSQSPRYKVTKRGQDVALRCDPISGHVSLYWYRQALGQGPEFLTYFNYEAQQDKSGLPNDRFSAERPEGSISTLTIQRTEQRDSAMYRCASSRGLAGALNEQFFGPGTRLTVL.

This chain uses TRBV11-2 with TRBJ1-4; TRBD1 agrees at 10 bases. This CDR3 spans 17 amino acids. Trimming removed 5 bases from V and 5 bases from J; junction bases left unmatched: 11. Per germline, CDR1 SGHAT and CDR2 FQNNGV. This CDR3 is CASSPIRDRGINEKLFF. The CDR3, as DNA: TGTGCCAGCAGCCCTATCCGGGACAGGGGAATCAATGAAAAACTGTTTTTT.

The V and J genes are TRBV18 and TRBJ1-3; possibly TRBD1 for D (5 bases). Germline CDR1 reads KGHSH; CDR2 reads LQKENI. Trimming shortened V by 4 bases and J by 0 bases, and 19 bases separated the two germline ends. The CDR3 contains 18 residues. The CDR3 here is CASSQGRTSLSSGNTIYF. CDR3 bases: TGTGCCAGCTCACAGGGAAGGACATCTTTAAGCTCTGGAAACACCATATATTTT.

The CDR3 sequence is CRGSDNYGYTF. The CDR3 DNA follows: TGCAGGGGATCAGACAACTATGGCTACACCTTC. The V gene is TRBV20-1, the J gene TRBJ1-2, with D hard to call. In germline, CDR1 is DFQATT, CDR2 SNEGSKA (reference sequence). The CDR3 has 11 residues.

The genes are TRBV18 and TRBJ2-3; D unresolved. Deletions cut 3 bases from V and 4 bases from J, with 5 bases between. There are 12 residues in the CDR3. CDR1 and CDR2 (germline): KGHSH, LQKENI. The CDR3 reads CASSPLSDTQYF. Here the CDR3 DNA reads TGTGCCAGCTCACCTCTCTCAGATACGCAGTATTTT.

The chain joins TRBV30 to TRBJ2-5; D is perhaps TRBD1 (5 bases). CDR3 size: 16 residues. Germline CDR1 reads GTSNPN; CDR2 reads SVGIG (reference sequence). V was pared by 1 base and J by 0 bases, with 15 bases between. CDR3 in DNA: TGTGCCTGGAGTGGCCACCTGACAGCCTACCAAGAGACCCAGTACTTC. Translating it yields CAWSGHLTAYQETQYF. Based on the CDR3 plus reference TRBV30 and TRBJ2-5, the full variable domain is SQTIHQWPATLVQPVGSPLSLECTVEGTSNPNLYWYRQAAGRGLQLLFYSVGIGQISSEVPQNLSASRPQDRQFILSSKKLLLSDSGFYLCAWSGHLTAYQETQYFGPGTRLLVL.

This clone was seen just once. V usage is TRBV4-3 and J usage is TRBJ2-1; TRBD2 is a possible D gene (5 bases). This CDR3 comprises 16 residues. V lost 4 bases, J lost 3 bases, and 16 bases lay in between. Germline CDR1 and CDR2: LGHNA and YSLEER. The CDR3 loop is CASSLLVPSGYNEQFF. The DNA of the CDR3 is TGCGCCAGCAGCCTATTAGTCCCCAGCGGCTACAATGAGCAGTTCTTC.

This rearrangement joins TRBV15 to TRBJ2-7; D gene unclear. Germline V gene lookup returns CDR1 LNHNV and CDR2 YYDKDF (reference sequence). Trimming cost V 0 bases and J 8 bases, with 11 bases left between them. The CDR3 extends over 13 amino acids. The CDR3 DNA reads TGTGCCACCAGCAGAGACAATCGGATGCAGCAGTACTTC. It specifies CATSRDNRMQQYF.

The chain carries TRBV6-5 and TRBJ2-7, with D possibly being TRBD1 (5 bases). The germline V gene has CDR1 MNHEY and CDR2 SVGAGI. V lost 2 bases to trimming and J lost 1 base, with 12 bases between them. This CDR3 is 15 amino acids long. This chain's CDR3 is CASSYVQGASYEQYF. The CDR3 DNA is TGTGCCAGCAGTTACGTTCAGGGCGCTTCCTACGAGCAGTACTTC.

CDR3 region: CASSFPGRTQETQYF. The CDR3 coding sequence is TGTGCCAGCAGCTTCCCGGGACGGACGCAAGAGACCCAGTACTTC. This sequence joins TRBV5-4 and TRBJ2-5; the D gene could be TRBD1 or TRBD2 (5 bases each). V was shortened by 2 bases and J by 2 bases, with 13 bases between the two germline ends. The CDR3 contains 15 residues. Germline loops: CDR1 SGHNT, CDR2 YYREEE (reference sequence).

The CDR3 loop is CASSLGDEGRSLGNTIYF. CDR3 DNA sequence: TGTGCCAGCAGCTTAGGGGACGAGGGACGTTCTCTGGGAAACACCATATATTTT. This chain connects TRBV11-3 to TRBJ1-3; weak D call: TRBD1 (5 bases). V lost 1 base to trimming and J lost 4 bases, with 20 bases between them. Germline CDR1 SGHNT, CDR2 YENEEA. This CDR3 region has 18 residues.

The chain joins TRBV5-4 to TRBJ2-5; D unresolved. Germline V gene data show CDR1 as SGHNT and CDR2 as YYREEE (reference sequence). V was cut by 1 base and J by 5 bases, with 12 bases left in between. The CDR3 consists of 14 residues. The DNA for the CDR3 is TGTGCCAGCAGCTTGTCGACACGTGCGGAGACCCAGTACTTC. Translation: CASSLSTRAETQYF.